Included here is one T cell receptor (beta chain) sequence, with context. Its target is not known. This CDR3 region has 15 residues. Germline-derived CDR1 and CDR2 are KGHSH and LQKENI. The trim removed 3 bases at V and 0 bases at J, leaving 4 bases unmatched. The data derive from a study of cytomegalovirus exposure and HLA in healthy donors. Study-wide results and caveats: There were a few CMV-associated chains whose specificity for CMV antigens was confirmed in vitro.

Using immunoSEQ multiplex PCR, the repertoire was profiled, and TCRdb retains in-frame clones only, with some absent. This sample has approximately 260,000 clones, with approximately 84% found just once. The chain links TRBV18 to TRBJ1-1; 7 bases are shared with TRBD1. This clonotype was obtained from a woman under 40 in good health and CMV-seropositive. The sequencing input was PBMCs. CDR3 DNA sequence: TGTGCCAGCTCACCTCTGGGACAGATGAACACTGAAGCTTTCTTT. It codes for CASSPLGQMNTEAFF.